The following is a T cell receptor (beta chain) sequence with its context. As originally analysed: Amplification from reference gene primers served as the basis for estimated nucleated cell counts. TCRdb keeps only in-frame clones here, not all; method: immunoSEQ multiplex PCR. Clone size and V and J calls were adopted from that table, with D and trimming inferred from the DNA. The data show about 260,000 clones, about 82% seen once. These data come from a study of blood T cell repertoires in COVID-19. Study background: The United States, Italy and Spain were the sources of the acute and convalescent COVID-19 samples.

Allocation to cohorts depended on clinical history reported by the participants. Recovered status applied to Cohort 3 donors who had two consecutive negative PCRs. It also applied to those with clearance or with symptom resolution. Germline loops: CDR1 MNHEY, CDR2 SVGAGI. CDR3 length: 13 amino acids. J was trimmed by 5 bases and V by 5 bases; bases with no gene match: 5. The rearrangement links TRBV6-5 to TRBJ1-2; 7 bases agree with TRBD1. The sequencing input was PBMCs or T cells enriched from blood (not recorded which). The source is a woman between 45 and 60 years old who had recovered from COVID-19. The CDR3 region is CASSPGQIYGYTF. CDR3 bases: TGTGCCAGCAGTCCGGGACAGATATATGGCTACACCTTC.